This T cell receptor beta chain was identified during a study of cytomegalovirus exposure and HLA in healthy donors. Study results and limitations: TCR beta sequences reportedly predicted most subjects' HLA-A and HLA-B alleles accurately. Roughly uniform depth of sequencing across donors was assumed in presence/absence analyses. V- and J-gene trimming of TCR beta was linked (in a later analysis) to a missense DCLRE1C variant.

60 Vbeta and 13 Jbeta primers were used in PCR. The data were produced by immunoSEQ multiplex PCR, yet TCRdb's version contains in-frame clones alone and is incomplete. The sample lists fewer than 180,000 clones, about 76% occurring once. CDR3 length: 10 residues. Trimming stripped 5 bases from V and 8 bases from J, with 9 bases between. The germline CDR1 and CDR2 sequences are DFQATT and SNEGSKA (reference sequence). Notes on this clone: Antigen: not known.

Unrecorded immune exposure was likely among donors, who were nominally healthy when sampled. The clonotype comes from a human donor in good health. V and J are TRBV20-1 and TRBJ1-1; D may be TRBD1 (6 bases). The sample was PBMCs. The chain's CDR3 is CSASDREAFF. The CDR3 nucleotides read TGCAGTGCTTCCGACAGGGAAGCTTTCTTT.